This TCR beta chain was obtained from a study of blood T cell repertoires in COVID-19. Overall study context: Samples came from the United States, Italy and Spain, spanning acute and convalescent COVID-19.

This table comes from immunoSEQ multiplex PCR, and its TCRdb copy is limited to in-frame clones, with some not included. The repertoire holds 250,000 to 300,000 clones, with roughly 85% as singletons. Sample: peripheral blood. This TCR derives from a man aged 50-59 years with active or convalescent COVID-19.

CDR3 DNA: TGTGCCACCAGCACCTTTCAAGAGACCCAGTACTTC. Amino acid sequence: CATSTFQETQYF. The chain joins TRBV15 to TRBJ2-5; D not certain. Per germline, CDR1 LNHNV and CDR2 YYDKDF (reference sequence). V shed 4 bases and J shed 2 bases, with 5 bases lying between them. The CDR3 spans 12 residues.